Sequencing of this TCR beta chain was carried out in a study of T cells in women clearing cervical HPV infection. Turning to the study itself: HLA type could not be excluded as a confounder.

About this clone itself: The CDR3 end lies 3 residues beyond the end of the read and is filled in from the germline J gene.

Measured with immunoSEQ multiplex PCR; TCRdb has only the in-frame clones, and not every one. The sample data list 14,000 or so clones. The germline V gene encodes CDR1 SQVTM and CDR2 ANQGSEA. V shed 3 bases and J 6 bases; nucleotides not matched to a gene: 10. The CDR3 length is 16 residues. This TCR came from a woman aged 18-70 years with a cervical HPV16 infection that either progressed to CIN3+ or cleared (not recorded which). J is TRBJ1-4 and V is TRBV29-1; 10 positions agree with TRBD1. Sequencing input: blood buffy coat. The CDR3 DNA, read in part, is TGCAGCGTTGAGGGACAGGGGAAGATTAAGGATGAAAAA. It encodes CSVEGQGKIKDEK. The whole CDR3 reads CSVEGQGKIKDEKLFF.